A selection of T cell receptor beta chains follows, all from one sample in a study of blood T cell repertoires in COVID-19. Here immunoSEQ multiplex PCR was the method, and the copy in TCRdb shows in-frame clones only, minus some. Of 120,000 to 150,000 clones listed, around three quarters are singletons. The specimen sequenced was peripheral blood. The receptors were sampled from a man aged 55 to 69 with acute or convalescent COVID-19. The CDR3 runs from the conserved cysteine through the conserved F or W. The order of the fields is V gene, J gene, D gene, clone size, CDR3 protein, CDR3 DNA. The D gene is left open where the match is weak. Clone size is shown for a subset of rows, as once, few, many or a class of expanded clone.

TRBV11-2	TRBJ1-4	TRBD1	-	CASSFRQGSEKLFF	TGTGCCAGCAGCTTCAGACAGGGAAGCGAAAAACTGTTTTTT
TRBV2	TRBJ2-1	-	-	CASRPSERAYNEQFF	TGTGCCAGCAGACCTAGCGAGAGAGCCTACAATGAGCAGTTCTTC
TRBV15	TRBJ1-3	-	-	CATSTGLGSGNTIYF	TGTGCCACCAGCACCGGACTGGGCTCTGGAAACACCATATATTTT
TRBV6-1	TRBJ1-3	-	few	CASSEGTNRSGNTIYF	TGTGCCAGCAGTGAAGGGACTAACCGCTCTGGAAACACCATATATTTT
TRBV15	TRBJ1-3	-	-	CATSLNPGRSGNTIYF	TGTGCCACCAGCCTAAACCCAGGCCGCTCTGGAAACACCATATATTTT
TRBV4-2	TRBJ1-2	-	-	CASSQQGVGYGYTF	TGTGCCAGCAGCCAACAGGGTGTCGGCTATGGCTACACCTTC
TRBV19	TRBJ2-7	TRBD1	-	CASRDSYYEQYF	TGTGCCAGCCGGGACAGTTACTACGAGCAGTACTTC
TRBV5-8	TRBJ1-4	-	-	CASLTPDSRYNEKLFF	TGTGCCAGCTTGACTCCGGACAGCCGCTATAATGAAAAACTGTTTTTT
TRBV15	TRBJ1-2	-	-	CATSRDTPSGYGYTF	TGTGCCACCAGCAGAGATACACCGAGCGGCTATGGCTACACCTTC
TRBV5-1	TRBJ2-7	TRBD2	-	CASSSGTSVSYEQYF	TGCGCCAGCAGCTCCGGGACTAGCGTCTCCTACGAGCAGTACTTC
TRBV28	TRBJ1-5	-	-	CASRTGGQPQHF	TGTGCCAGCAGAACGGGTGGTCAGCCCCAGCATTTT
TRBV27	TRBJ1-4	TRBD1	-	CASSPYRGTNEKLFF	TGTGCCAGCAGTCCGTACAGGGGGACTAATGAAAAACTGTTTTTT
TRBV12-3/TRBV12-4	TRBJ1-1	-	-	CASRSQVNTEAFF	TGTGCCAGCAGATCCCAGGTAAACACTGAAGCTTTCTTT
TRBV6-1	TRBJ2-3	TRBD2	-	CASSEALRGRLAPTDTQYF	TGTGCCAGCAGTGAAGCCTTAAGGGGGAGACTAGCGCCCACAGATACGCAGTATTTT
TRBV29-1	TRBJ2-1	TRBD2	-	CSVKASGRVVEQFF	TGCAGCGTAAAGGCCAGCGGGAGAGTGGTTGAGCAGTTCTTC
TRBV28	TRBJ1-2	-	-	CASSPSVYGYTF	TGTGCCAGCAGTCCCTCAGTATATGGCTACACCTTC
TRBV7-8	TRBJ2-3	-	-	CASSPQTSSADTQYF	TGTGCCAGCAGCCCTCAGACTAGTTCGGCAGATACGCAGTATTTT
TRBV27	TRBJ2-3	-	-	CASRPSSRLGTDTQYF	TGTGCCAGCAGGCCGAGTAGCCGTCTGGGCACAGATACGCAGTATTTT
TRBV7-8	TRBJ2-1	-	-	CASSLATSYNEQFF	TGTGCCAGCAGCTTAGCGACTTCATACAATGAGCAGTTCTTC
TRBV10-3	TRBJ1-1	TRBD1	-	CAISGTGGAGTEAFF	TGTGCCATCAGTGGGACAGGGGGCGCGGGCACTGAAGCTTTCTTT
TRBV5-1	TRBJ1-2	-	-	CASSPLQGYYGYTF	TGCGCCAGCAGCCCCTTGCAGGGGTACTATGGCTACACCTTC
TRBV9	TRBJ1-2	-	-	CASSPTADYGYTF	TGTGCCAGCAGCCCCACAGCCGACTATGGCTACACCTTC
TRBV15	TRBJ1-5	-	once	CATSRDLNTGPQHF	TGTGCCACCAGCAGAGATCTTAATACGGGGCCCCAGCATTTT
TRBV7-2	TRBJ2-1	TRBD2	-	CASSVMGTSGNNEQFF	TGTGCCAGCAGCGTTATGGGGACTAGCGGGAACAATGAGCAGTTCTTC
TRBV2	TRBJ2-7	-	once	CASSLGLAGTDEQYF	TGTGCCAGCAGCTTAGGGCTAGCAGGCACGGACGAGCAGTACTTC
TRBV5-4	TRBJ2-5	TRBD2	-	CASSPSGNAETQYF	TGTGCCAGCAGCCCTAGCGGGAACGCCGAGACCCAGTACTTC
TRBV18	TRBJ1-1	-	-	CASSPLGDTEAFF	TGTGCCAGCTCACCTCTAGGGGACACTGAAGCTTTCTTT
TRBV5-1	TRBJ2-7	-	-	CASSSQGGGAEEQYF	TGCGCCAGCAGCTCCCAAGGAGGGGGGGCGGAGGAGCAGTACTTC
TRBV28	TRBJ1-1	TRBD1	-	CASSLKGAVTEAFF	TGTGCCAGCAGTTTAAAGGGGGCGGTCACTGAAGCTTTCTTT
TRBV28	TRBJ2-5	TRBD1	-	CASSPTGGRSGETQYF	TGTGCCAGCAGTCCGACAGGGGGAAGATCGGGGGAGACCCAGTACTTC
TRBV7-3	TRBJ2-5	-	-	CASSLGERVGETQYF	TGTGCCAGCAGCTTAGGAGAGAGGGTCGGTGAGACCCAGTACTTC
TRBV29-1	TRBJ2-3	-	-	CSVDDRERGTDTQYF	TGCAGCGTTGACGACAGGGAGCGGGGCACAGATACGCAGTATTTT
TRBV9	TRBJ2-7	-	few	CASSPTVGGANYEQYF	TGTGCCAGCAGCCCCACCGTTGGGGGGGCAAACTACGAGCAGTACTTC
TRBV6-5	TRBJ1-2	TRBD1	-	CASSYGTGNYGYTF	TGTGCCAGCAGTTATGGGACAGGGAACTATGGCTACACCTTC
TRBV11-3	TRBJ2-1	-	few	CASSPNGVGPQQFF	TGTGCCAGCAGCCCAAATGGAGTGGGTCCCCAACAGTTCTTC
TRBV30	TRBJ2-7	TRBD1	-	CAWGRQGNSYEQYF	TGTGCCTGGGGAAGACAGGGCAACTCCTACGAGCAGTACTTC
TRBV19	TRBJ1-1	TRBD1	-	CASSMQQGAYGNTEAFF	TGTGCCAGTAGTATGCAACAGGGGGCTTATGGAAACACTGAAGCTTTCTTT
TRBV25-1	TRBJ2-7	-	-	CASSSPDRREYF	TGTGCCAGCAGTTCACCGGACAGGAGGGAGTACTTC
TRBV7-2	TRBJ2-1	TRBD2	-	CASSPGLAAFAHEQFF	TGTGCCAGCAGCCCCGGACTAGCGGCCTTTGCACATGAGCAGTTCTTC
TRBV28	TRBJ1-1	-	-	CASSRGNTEAFF	TGTGCCAGCAGCAGGGGGAACACTGAAGCTTTCTTT
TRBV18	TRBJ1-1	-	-	CASSPAPGSTEAFF	TGTGCCAGCTCACCCGCCCCGGGGTCCACTGAAGCTTTCTTT
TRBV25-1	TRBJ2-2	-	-	CASSEGGYTGELFF	TGTGCCAGCAGTGAAGGCGGATACACCGGGGAGCTGTTTTTT
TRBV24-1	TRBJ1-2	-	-	CATSDDRNYGYTF	TGTGCCACCAGTGATGACAGAAACTATGGCTACACCTTC
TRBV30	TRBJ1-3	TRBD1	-	CAWSGGQEDAGNTIYF	TGTGCCTGGAGTGGAGGACAGGAGGATGCTGGAAACACCATATATTTT